This passage covers 10 T cell receptor beta chains from one sample sequenced in a study of blood T cell repertoires in COVID-19 (TCRdb year 2020). Preparation of the library involved the immunoSEQ multiplex PCR assay. Drawn from immuneACCESS, this table holds only the in-frame rearrangements with V and J called that TCRdb kept. Clones are partly lost; checked studies trace under half to an unresolved V gene and leave the rest unexplained. In this sample the table shows over 90,000 clones, about 78% of which occur a single time. The ten biggest clones cover about 9.3% of the sample. Sequenced material: peripheral blood. The receptors derive from a man between 60 and 75 years old with active or convalescent COVID-19.

This chain links TRBV7-2 with TRBJ1-2; D unresolved. Trimming left V 5 bases short and J 7 bases short, with 8 bases between. The germline gives CDR1 SGHTA, CDR2 FQGNSA. This CDR3 is 11 amino acids long. Written as DNA, the CDR3 is TGTGCCAGCAGCCTCGGTCTTGGCTACACCTTC. Translated, it gives CASSLGLGYTF.

V and J are TRBV6-5 and TRBJ1-6; tentatively, D is TRBD1 (6 bases). The V gene lost 4 bases and the J gene lost 8 bases, with 15 bases spanning the gap. The CDR3 length is 15 residues. Germline V gene data show CDR1 as MNHEY and CDR2 as SVGAGI. For the CDR3, the DNA is TGTGCCAGCAGTTTAAGGGGGGGTGGGGATTCACCCCTCCACTTT. Translating gives CASSLRGGGDSPLHF.

The rearrangement joins TRBV2 to TRBJ1-2, with TRBD1 matching over 7 bases. V shed 7 bases, J shed 6 bases, and the junction held 5 bases outside the gene matches. This CDR3 region has 12 residues. Per germline, CDR1 SNHLY and CDR2 FYNNEI. The CDR3 coding sequence is TGTGCCAGCAACATACAGGGGAATGGCTACACCTTC. Its protein is CASNIQGNGYTF.

The chain is built from TRBV5-1 and TRBJ2-5; TRBD1 is a possible D gene (5 bases). Trimming left V 1 base short and J 2 bases short, with 18 bases between. The CDR3 covers 17 residues. The germline CDR1 and CDR2 sequences are SGHRS and YFSETQ. CDR3 region: CASSLSSDGAGQETQYF. The CDR3 DNA reads TGCGCCAGCAGCTTGTCCTCAGATGGGGCAGGACAAGAGACCCAGTACTTC.

CDR3 nucleotide sequence: TGTGCCACCAGCAGAGGGACAGGGTTTTCCTACGAGCAGTACTTC. Its protein product is CATSRGTGFSYEQYF. V is TRBV15 and J is TRBJ2-7; 8 nucleotides agree with TRBD1. Germline V gene sequence: CDR1 LNHNV, CDR2 YYDKDF (reference sequence). The CDR3 has 15 amino acids. Losses at the gene ends were 1 base for V and 1 base for J; bases not matched to a gene: 3.

This sequence joins TRBV6-1 and TRBJ1-3; D uncertain. The CDR3 sequence is 13 residues long. Germline CDR1 and CDR2: MNHNS and SASEGT. V lost 5 bases and J lost 3, with 8 bases in between. The CDR3 spells CASSPIDGNTIYF. DNA of the CDR3: TGTGCCAGCAGTCCGATAGATGGAAACACCATATATTTT.

This clone was recorded at least ten times. The V gene is TRBV2, the J gene TRBJ2-2, with 7 bases aligning to TRBD1. V shed 4 bases, J shed 7 bases, and the junction held 6 bases outside the gene matches. Germline CDR1 is SNHLY and CDR2 is FYNNEI. CDR3 length: 14 residues. The CDR3 nucleotides read TGTGCCAGCAGTGTAGACAGGGTACACGGGGAGCTGTTTTTT. Translated, it gives CASSVDRVHGELFF.

In DNA, the CDR3 is TGCGCCAGCAGCTTGGGTGGGACTCCCAGCCCCTACGAGCAGTACGTC. Translation: CASSLGGTPSPYEQYV. The chain is built from TRBV5-1 and TRBJ2-7; tentative D call: TRBD2 (6 bases). The CDR3 sequence is 16 residues long. Trimming removed 0 bases at V and 2 bases at J, with 15 bases between. The germline CDR1 and CDR2 sequences are SGHRS and YFSETQ.

This sequence joins TRBV5-1 and TRBJ1-1; the match to TRBD1 covers 10 bases. Germline CDR1 and CDR2: SGHRS and YFSETQ. This CDR3 is built from 14 residues. After removal of 5 bases from V and 4 bases from J, the junction contained 5 bases not matched to a gene. CDR3 loop: CASRPTGGGTEAFF. Here the CDR3 DNA reads TGCGCCAGCAGGCCGACAGGGGGCGGCACTGAAGCTTTCTTT.

CDR3 residues: CASSLASLAGVGEQFF. The DNA for the CDR3 is TGTGCCAGCAGCTTAGCGAGTTTAGCGGGGGTGGGGGAGCAGTTCTTC. The rearrangement joins TRBV7-8 to TRBJ2-1, with TRBD2 matching 9 bases. V trimming: 0 bases; J trimming: 10 bases; junction bases outside the gene matches: 10. This CDR3 is built from 16 residues. Per germline, CDR1 SGHVS and CDR2 FQNEAQ. Full variable domain (rest looked up from reference TRBV7-8 and TRBJ2-1): GAGVSQSPRYKVAKRGQDVALRCDPISGHVSLFWYQQALGQGPEFLTYFQNEAQLDKSGLPSDRFFAERPEGSVSTLKIQRTQQEDSAVYLCASSLASLAGVGEQFFGPGTRLTVL.